A selection of T cell receptor beta chains follows, all from one sample in a study of memory CD4+ T cells and cytomegalovirus serostatus. Clones were read by immunoSEQ multiplex PCR, and TCRdb kept only the in-frame ones, dropping some. The sample lists tens of thousands of clones; about three quarters were seen once. Input material: memory CD4+ T cells from blood. The receptor set was obtained from an adult in good health and CMV-seropositive. CDR3s include the opening cysteine and the closing phenylalanine or tryptophan.

CAWFLNREGGYTF	TRBV30	TRBJ1-2
CAWTVGHRSGGYTF	TRBV30	TRBJ1-2
CSVKKGYGYTF	TRBV29-1	TRBJ1-2
CASSLGAKDTEAFF	TRBV5-8	TRBJ1-1
CASSSTGRVYEQYF	TRBV28	TRBJ2-7
CASSVLGELGETDTQYF	TRBV25-1	TRBJ2-3
CASILTETNTEAFF	TRBV19	TRBJ1-1
CASRRMDGNQPQHF	TRBV2	TRBJ1-5
CASSESSSYGYTF	TRBV6-1	TRBJ1-2
CASSLGLAGAYEQYF	TRBV28	TRBJ2-7
CASSLSAGVGTEAFF	TRBV27	TRBJ1-1
CASSLSDRTYEQYF	TRBV28	TRBJ2-7
CASSIWGNEQFF	TRBV6-1	TRBJ2-1
CASSTNYGYTF	TRBV28	TRBJ1-2
CASSLSSSGGGGTQYF	TRBV7-3	TRBJ2-5
CASGGREVDEQFF	TRBV6-5	TRBJ2-1
CASSIPGSRGSEQYF	TRBV19	TRBJ2-7
CASSDRVLRSPLHF	TRBV5-6	TRBJ1-6
CASSASGGAGELFF	TRBV28	TRBJ2-2
CASSVGQANTEAFF	TRBV28	TRBJ1-1
CASSLGLAVTSYEQYF	TRBV5-6	TRBJ2-7
CASTAGYSYEQYF	TRBV2	TRBJ2-7
CASSLWGPGELFF	TRBV5-4	TRBJ2-2
CASSSQGASYEQYF	TRBV5-1	TRBJ2-7
CASSPMNTEAFF	TRBV19	TRBJ1-1
CASSPLDRGYGYTF	TRBV11-1	TRBJ1-2
CASSPPNRGLNSYEQYF	TRBV18	TRBJ2-7
CAWSVFVDTEAFF	TRBV30	TRBJ1-1
CASSSTGVRDTQYF	TRBV11-2	TRBJ2-3
CASSGRGYGYTF	TRBV6-1	TRBJ1-2
CASSAGLGGGLNEQFF	TRBV9	TRBJ2-1
CASSLVVEANEQFF	TRBV5-1	TRBJ2-1
CASSFRDAASGANVLTF	TRBV7-8	TRBJ2-6
CAWSRSGGINEQYF	TRBV30	TRBJ2-7
CASKTGMSYGYTF	TRBV10-2	TRBJ1-2
CACEGSTNEKLFF	TRBV30	TRBJ1-4
CASNARMFYGYTF	TRBV6-6	TRBJ1-2
CASSLFAGISSYNEQFF	TRBV5-1	TRBJ2-1
CASRNPGLDSSEVKNIQYF	TRBV2	TRBJ2-4
CAWNWRYGYTF	TRBV30	TRBJ1-2
CASSDLGGRQGYTF	TRBV2	TRBJ1-2
CASREQGGANVLTF	TRBV28	TRBJ2-6
CASILSPNTDTQYF	TRBV6-1	TRBJ2-3
CASSLVVGRRQVTQYF	TRBV7-2	TRBJ2-5